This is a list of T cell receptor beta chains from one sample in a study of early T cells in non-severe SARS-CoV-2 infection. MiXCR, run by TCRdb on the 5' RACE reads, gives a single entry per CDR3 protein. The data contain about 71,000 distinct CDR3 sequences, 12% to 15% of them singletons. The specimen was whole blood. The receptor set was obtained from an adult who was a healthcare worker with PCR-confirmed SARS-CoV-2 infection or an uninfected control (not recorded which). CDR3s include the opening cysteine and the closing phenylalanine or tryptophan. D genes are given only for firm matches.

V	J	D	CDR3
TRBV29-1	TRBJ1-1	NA	CSVERRQQNTEAFF
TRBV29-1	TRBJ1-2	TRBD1	CSAVRTGLYYGYTF
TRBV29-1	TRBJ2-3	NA	CSAGSSTDTQYF
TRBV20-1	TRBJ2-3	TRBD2	CSAGPLAGGDTQYF
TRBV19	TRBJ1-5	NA	CASGDVDNQPQHF
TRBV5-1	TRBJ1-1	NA	CASSYEGVTEAFF
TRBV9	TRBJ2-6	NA	CASSSQTAGANVLTF
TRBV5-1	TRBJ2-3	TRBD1	CASSADRGADTQYF
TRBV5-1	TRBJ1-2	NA	CASSSEVYGYTF
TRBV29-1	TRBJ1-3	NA	CSVKRTSSGNTIYF
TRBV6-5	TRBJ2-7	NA	CASSTTGAAWEQYF
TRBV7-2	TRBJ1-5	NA	CASSFSWGSNQPQHF
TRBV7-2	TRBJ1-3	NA	CASSFSSKTNTIYF
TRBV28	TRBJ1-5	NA	CASSPGVRSNQPQHF
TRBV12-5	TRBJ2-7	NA	CASGPPEGWQYF
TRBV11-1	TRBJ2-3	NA	CASSLGGRGTDTQYF
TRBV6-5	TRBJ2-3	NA	CASSYAPGGTDTQYF
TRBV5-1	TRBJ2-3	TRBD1	CASGKGGGTDTQYF
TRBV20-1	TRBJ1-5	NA	CSASDPGGLNQPQHF
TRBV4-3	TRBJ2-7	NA	CASSQGTSYEQYF
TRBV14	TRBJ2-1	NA	CASSPSGWLYNEQFF
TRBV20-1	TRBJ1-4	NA	CSARVATNEKLFF
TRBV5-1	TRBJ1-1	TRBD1	CASSLGGTAYTEAFF
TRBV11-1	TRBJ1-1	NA	CASSLTPGSNTEAFF
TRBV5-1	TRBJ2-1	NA	CASSLGGLVDEQFF
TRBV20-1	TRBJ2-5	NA	CSALRGGPETQYF
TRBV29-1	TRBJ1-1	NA	CSVDIYQNTEAFF
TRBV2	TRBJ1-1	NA	CASSETMNTEAFF
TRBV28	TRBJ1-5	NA	CASILSTSNQPQHF
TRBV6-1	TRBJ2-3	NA	CASSAAFTDTQYF
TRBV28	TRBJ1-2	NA	CASREYTGNDYGYTF
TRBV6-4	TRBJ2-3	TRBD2	CASSGTAGGSTDTQYF
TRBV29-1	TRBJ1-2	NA	CSVEMTNYGYTF
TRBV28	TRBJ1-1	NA	CASSWGGGTEAFF
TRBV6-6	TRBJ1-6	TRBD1	CAGRDSNNSPLHF
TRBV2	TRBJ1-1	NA	CASSVLKKGTEAFF
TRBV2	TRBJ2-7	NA	CASKGRYEQYF
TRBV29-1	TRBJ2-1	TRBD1	CSTRQGANNEQFF
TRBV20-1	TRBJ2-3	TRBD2	CSARDLASGGARADTQYF
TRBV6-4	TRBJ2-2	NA	CASSDRGDNTGELFF
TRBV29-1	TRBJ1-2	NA	CSVDDSRYGYTF
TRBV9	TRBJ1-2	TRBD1	CASSVGGQTNYGYTF
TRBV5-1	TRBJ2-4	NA	CASSFGPAGSQGNIQYF
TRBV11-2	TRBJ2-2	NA	CASSLSWRITGELFF
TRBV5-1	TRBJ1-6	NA	CASSLGIHSMNSPLHF
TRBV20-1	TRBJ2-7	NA	CSARRANSYEQYF
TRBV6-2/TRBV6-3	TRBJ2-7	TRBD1	CASRATGTGGEQYF
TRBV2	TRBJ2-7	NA	CASKPTAYEQYF
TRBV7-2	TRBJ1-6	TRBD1	CASSLSRDRNSPLHF
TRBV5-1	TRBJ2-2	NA	CASCLDGRRTGELFF
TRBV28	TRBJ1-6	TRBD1	CASRAYRGLDSPLHF
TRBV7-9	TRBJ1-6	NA	CASRIGSSPLHF
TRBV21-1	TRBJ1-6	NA	CASSPPRGPNSPLHF
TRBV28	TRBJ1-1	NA	CAARRGKGTEAFF
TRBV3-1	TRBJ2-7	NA	CASSQVAGYEQYF